The clone carrying this T cell receptor beta chain was seen repeatedly, ten times or more. Its antigen is unknown. The sample comes from a study of neurological immune-mediated disorders. The CDR3 length is 13 residues. Trimming shortened V by 6 bases and J by 5 bases, and 17 bases separated the two germline ends. Germline CDR1 SQVTM, CDR2 ANQGSEA. Study-level findings and limits: Among expanded clones, no CDR3 amino acid sequences were shared across subjects, a pattern suggesting private repertoires in all groups. Association of the multiple sclerosis repertoire cluster with clinical or MRI features was not observed for any feature.

TCRdb re-called the 5' RACE reads through MiXCR, storing one row per CDR3 protein. The repertoire holds around 130,000 distinct CDR3 sequences, with about 3.2% as singletons. Input material: PBMCs. The receptor was derived from a young woman with multiple sclerosis. V and J are TRBV29-1 and TRBJ2-7; D may match TRBD1 or TRBD2 (5 bases each). In nucleotides, the CDR3 is TGCAGCGTGGGACGGATGATGCCCCACGAGCAGTACTTC. Protein product: CSVGRMMPHEQYF.